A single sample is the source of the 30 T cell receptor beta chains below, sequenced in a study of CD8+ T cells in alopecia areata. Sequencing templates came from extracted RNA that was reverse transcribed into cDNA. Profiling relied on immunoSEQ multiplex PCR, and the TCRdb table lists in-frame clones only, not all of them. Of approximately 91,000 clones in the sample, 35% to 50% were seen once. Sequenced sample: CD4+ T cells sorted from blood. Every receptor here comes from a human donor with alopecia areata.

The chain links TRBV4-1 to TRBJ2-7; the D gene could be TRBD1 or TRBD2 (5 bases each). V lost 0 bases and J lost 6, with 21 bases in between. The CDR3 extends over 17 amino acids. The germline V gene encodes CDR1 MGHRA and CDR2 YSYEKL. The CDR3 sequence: CASSQDRIMGPPIEQYF. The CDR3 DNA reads TGCGCCAGCAGCCAAGATCGAATTATGGGACCGCCCATCGAGCAGTACTTC.

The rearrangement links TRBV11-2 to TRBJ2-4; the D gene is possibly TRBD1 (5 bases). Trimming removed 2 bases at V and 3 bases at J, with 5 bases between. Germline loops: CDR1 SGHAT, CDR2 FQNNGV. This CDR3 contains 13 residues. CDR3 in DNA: TGTGCCAGCAGCTTACAGGGCAAAAACATTCAGTACTTC. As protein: CASSLQGKNIQYF.

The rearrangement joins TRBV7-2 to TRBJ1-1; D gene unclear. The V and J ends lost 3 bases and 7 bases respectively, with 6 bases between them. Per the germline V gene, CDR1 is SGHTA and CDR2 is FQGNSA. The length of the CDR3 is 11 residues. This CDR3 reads CASSLTGEAFF. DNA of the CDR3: TGTGCCAGCAGCTTGACGGGTGAAGCTTTCTTT.

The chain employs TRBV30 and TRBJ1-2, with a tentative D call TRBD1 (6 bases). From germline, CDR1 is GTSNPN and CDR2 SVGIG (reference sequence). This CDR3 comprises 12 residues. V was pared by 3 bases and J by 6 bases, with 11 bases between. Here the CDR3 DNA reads TGTGCCTGGAGAGGGACACCCCATGGCTACACCTTC. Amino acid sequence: CAWRGTPHGYTF.

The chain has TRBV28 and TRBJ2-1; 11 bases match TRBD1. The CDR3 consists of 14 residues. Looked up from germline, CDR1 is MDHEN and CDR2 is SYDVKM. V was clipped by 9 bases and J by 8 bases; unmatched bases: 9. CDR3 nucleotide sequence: TGTGCCAGTACCGTGCGGACAGGGGGCCATGAGCAGTTCTTC. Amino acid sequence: CASTVRTGGHEQFF.

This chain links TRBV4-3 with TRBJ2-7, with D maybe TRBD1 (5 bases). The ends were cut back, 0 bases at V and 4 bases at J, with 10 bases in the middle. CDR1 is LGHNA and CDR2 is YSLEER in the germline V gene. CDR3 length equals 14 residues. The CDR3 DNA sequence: TGCGCCAGCAGCCAAGATCTAGGGGCGTACGAGCAGTACTTC. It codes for CASSQDLGAYEQYF.

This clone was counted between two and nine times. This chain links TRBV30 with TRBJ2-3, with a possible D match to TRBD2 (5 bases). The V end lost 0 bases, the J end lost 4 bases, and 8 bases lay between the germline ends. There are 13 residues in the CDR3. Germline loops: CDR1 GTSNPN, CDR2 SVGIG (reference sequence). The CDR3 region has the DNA TGTGCCTGGAGTGTACGAGGGTCAGATACGCAGTATTTT. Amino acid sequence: CAWSVRGSDTQYF.

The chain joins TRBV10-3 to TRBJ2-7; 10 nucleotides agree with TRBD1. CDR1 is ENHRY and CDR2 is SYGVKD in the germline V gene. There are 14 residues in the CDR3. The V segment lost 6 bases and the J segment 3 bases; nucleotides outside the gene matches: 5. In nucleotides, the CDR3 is TGTGCCATCAGGGGGACAGGGGACCTCTACGAGCAGTACTTC. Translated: CAIRGTGDLYEQYF.

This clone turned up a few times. The DNA of the CDR3 is TGCAGCGTTGGGACAGTCTTACAAGAGACCCAGTACTTC. Translation gives CSVGTVLQETQYF. The chain uses TRBV29-1 and TRBJ2-5, with D perhaps matching TRBD1 (6 bases). The length of the CDR3 is 13 residues. V was cut by 4 bases and J by 2 bases, with 11 bases left in between. Germline V gives CDR1 SQVTM, CDR2 ANQGSEA.

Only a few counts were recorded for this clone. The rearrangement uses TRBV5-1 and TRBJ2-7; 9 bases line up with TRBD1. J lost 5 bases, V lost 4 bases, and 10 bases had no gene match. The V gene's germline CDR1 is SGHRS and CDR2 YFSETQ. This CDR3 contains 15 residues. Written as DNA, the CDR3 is TGCGCCAGCAGCCAACCGCCGGGACAGGGTAACGAGCAGTACTTC. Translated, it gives CASSQPPGQGNEQYF. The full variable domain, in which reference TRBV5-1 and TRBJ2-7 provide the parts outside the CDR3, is KAGVTQTPRYLIKTRGQQVTLSCSPISGHRSVSWYQQTPGQGLQFLFEYFSETQRNKGNFPGRFSGRQFSNSRSEMNVSTLELGDSALYLCASSQPPGQGNEQYFGPGTRLTVT.

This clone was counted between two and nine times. In DNA form, the CDR3 reads TGCAGCGTTGGGTCAGGACAGGGGGCCGGGGGCTACACCTTC. Translated: CSVGSGQGAGGYTF. J is TRBJ1-2 and V is TRBV29-1, with 11 bases aligning to TRBD1. V shed 4 bases, J shed 8 bases, and the junction held 9 bases outside the gene matches. The germline CDR1 and CDR2 sequences are SQVTM and ANQGSEA. The CDR3 spans 14 residues. Based on the CDR3 plus reference TRBV29-1 and TRBJ1-2, the full variable domain is SAVISQKPSRDICQRGTSLTIQCQVDSQVTMMFWYRQQPGQSLTLIATANQGSEATYESGFVIDKFPISRPNLTFSTLTVSNMSPEDSSIYLCSVGSGQGAGGYTFGSGTRLTVV.

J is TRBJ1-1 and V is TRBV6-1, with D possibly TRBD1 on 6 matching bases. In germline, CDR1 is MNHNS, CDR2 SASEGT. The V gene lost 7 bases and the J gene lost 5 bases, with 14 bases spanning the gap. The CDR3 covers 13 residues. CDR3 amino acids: CASTLTTGTEAFF. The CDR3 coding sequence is TGTGCCAGCACTTTGACTACAGGGACTGAAGCTTTCTTT.

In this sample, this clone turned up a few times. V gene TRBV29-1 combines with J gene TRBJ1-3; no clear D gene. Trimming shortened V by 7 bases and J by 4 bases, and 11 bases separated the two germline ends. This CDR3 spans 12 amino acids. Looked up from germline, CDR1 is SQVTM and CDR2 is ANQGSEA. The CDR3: CSAILSGNTIYF. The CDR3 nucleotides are TGCAGCGCCATTTTGTCCGGAAACACCATATATTTT. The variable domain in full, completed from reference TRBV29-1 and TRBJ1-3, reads SAVISQKPSRDICQRGTSLTIQCQVDSQVTMMFWYRQQPGQSLTLIATANQGSEATYESGFVIDKFPISRPNLTFSTLTVSNMSPEDSSIYLCSAILSGNTIYFGEGSWLTVV.

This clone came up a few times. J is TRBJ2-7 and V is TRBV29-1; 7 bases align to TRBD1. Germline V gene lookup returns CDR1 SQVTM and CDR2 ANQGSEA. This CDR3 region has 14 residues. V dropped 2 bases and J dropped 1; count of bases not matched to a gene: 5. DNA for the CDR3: TGCAGCGTTGAACTCGGGACAGCATCCTACGAGCAGTACTTC. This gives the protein CSVELGTASYEQYF.

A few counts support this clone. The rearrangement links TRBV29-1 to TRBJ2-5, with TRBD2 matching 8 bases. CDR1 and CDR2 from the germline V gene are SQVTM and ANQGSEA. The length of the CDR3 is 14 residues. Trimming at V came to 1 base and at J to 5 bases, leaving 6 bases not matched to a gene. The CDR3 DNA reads TGCAGCGTTGAAGGAAGCGGGAGCAGCGAGACCCAGTACTTC. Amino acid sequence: CSVEGSGSSETQYF.

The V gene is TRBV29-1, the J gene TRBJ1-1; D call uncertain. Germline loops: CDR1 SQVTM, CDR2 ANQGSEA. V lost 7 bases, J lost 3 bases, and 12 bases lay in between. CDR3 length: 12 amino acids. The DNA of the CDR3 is TGCAGCGCCGGACTCGGGGACACTGAAGCTTTCTTT. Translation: CSAGLGDTEAFF.

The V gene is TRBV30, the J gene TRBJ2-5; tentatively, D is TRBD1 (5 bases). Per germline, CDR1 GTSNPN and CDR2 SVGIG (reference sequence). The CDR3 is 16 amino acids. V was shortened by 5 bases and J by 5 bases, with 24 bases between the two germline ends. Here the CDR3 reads CAWVLVGRPEGETQYF. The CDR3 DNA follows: TGTGCCTGGGTATTGGTGGGGCGCCCCGAAGGGGAGACCCAGTACTTC.

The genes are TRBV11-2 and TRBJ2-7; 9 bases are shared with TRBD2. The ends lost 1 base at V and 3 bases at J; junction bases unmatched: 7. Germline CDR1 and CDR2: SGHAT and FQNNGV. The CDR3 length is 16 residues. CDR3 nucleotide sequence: TGTGCCAGCAGCTTAGCTAGGCCTAGCGGGAACTACGAGCAGTACTTC. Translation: CASSLARPSGNYEQYF.

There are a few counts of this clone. The CDR3 loop reads CAISELREQRKDNEQFF. DNA for the CDR3: TGTGCCATCAGTGAGTTAAGAGAACAGCGGAAAGACAATGAGCAGTTCTTC. The chain combines TRBV10-3 with TRBJ2-1; weak D call: TRBD2 (5 bases). Germline lookup yields CDR1 ENHRY and CDR2 SYGVKD. This CDR3 is 17 amino acids long. V was shortened by 1 base and J by 5 bases, with 18 bases between the two germline ends.

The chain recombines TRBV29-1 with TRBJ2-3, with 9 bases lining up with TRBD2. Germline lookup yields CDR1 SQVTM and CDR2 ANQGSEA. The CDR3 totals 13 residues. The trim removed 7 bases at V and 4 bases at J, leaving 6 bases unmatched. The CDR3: CSGEAGGPDTQYF. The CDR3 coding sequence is TGCAGCGGAGAAGCGGGGGGCCCAGATACGCAGTATTTT.

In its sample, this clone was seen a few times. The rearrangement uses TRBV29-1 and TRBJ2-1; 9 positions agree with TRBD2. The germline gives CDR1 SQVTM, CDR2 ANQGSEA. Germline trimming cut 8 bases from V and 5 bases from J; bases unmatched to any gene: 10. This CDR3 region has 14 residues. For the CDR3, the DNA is TGCAGCACTAGGTTCCTAGCGGGGAACAATGAGCAGTTCTTC. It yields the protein CSTRFLAGNNEQFF.

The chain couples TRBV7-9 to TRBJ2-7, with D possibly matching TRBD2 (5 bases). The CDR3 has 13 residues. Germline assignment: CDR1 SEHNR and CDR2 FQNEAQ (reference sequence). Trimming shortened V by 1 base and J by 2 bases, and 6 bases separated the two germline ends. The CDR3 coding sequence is TGTGCCAGCAGCTTAGGAGGGCCCTACGAGCAGTACTTC. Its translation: CASSLGGPYEQYF.

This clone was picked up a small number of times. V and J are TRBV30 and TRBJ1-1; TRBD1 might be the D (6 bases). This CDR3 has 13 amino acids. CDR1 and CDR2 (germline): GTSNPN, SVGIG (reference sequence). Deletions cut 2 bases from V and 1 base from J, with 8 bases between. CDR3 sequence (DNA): TGTGCCTGGAGTACGACAGGGAACACTGAAGCTTTCTTT. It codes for CAWSTTGNTEAFF.

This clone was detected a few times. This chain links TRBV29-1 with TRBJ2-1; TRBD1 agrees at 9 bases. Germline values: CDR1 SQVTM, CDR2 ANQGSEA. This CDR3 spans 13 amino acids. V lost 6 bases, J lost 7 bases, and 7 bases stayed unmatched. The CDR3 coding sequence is TGCAGCGTCGACCGGGACAGGGCGAATGAGCAGTTCTTC. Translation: CSVDRDRANEQFF.

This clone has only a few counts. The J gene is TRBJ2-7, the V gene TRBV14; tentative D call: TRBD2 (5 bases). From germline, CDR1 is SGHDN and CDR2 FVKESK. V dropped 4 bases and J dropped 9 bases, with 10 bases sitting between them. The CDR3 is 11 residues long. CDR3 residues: CASSPGERQYF. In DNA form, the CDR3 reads TGTGCCAGCAGCCCTGGGGAGAGGCAGTACTTC.

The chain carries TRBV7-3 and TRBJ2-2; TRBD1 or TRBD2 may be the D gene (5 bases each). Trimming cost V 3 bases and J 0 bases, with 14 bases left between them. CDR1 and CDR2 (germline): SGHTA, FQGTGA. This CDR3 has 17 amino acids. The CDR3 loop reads CASSLGPSSTNTGELFF. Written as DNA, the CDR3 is TGTGCCAGCAGCTTGGGACCGAGCTCTACGAACACCGGGGAGCTGTTTTTT.

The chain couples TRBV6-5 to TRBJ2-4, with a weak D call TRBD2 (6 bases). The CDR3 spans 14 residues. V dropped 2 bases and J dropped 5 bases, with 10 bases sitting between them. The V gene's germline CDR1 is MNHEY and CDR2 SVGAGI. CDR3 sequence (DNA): TGTGCCAGCAGTTACGACGGACTACAAAACATTCAGTACTTC. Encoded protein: CASSYDGLQNIQYF.

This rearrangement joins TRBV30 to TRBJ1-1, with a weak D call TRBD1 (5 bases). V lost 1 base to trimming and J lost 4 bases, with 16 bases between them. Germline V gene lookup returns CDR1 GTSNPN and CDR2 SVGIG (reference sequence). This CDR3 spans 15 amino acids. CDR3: CAWSATPQGGTEAFF. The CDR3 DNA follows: TGTGCCTGGAGTGCCACTCCGCAGGGAGGCACTGAAGCTTTCTTT.

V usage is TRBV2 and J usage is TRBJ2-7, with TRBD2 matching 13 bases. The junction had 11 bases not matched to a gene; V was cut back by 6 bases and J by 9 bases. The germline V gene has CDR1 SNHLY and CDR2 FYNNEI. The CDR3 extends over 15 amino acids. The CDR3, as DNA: TGTGCCAGCAGGGATGAGAGACTAGCGGGAGGTCGGCAGTACTTC. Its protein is CASRDERLAGGRQYF.

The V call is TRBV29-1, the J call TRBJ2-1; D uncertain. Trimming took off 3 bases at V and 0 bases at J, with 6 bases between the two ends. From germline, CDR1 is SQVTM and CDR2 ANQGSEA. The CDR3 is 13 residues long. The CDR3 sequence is CSVDLNSYNEQFF. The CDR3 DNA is TGCAGCGTTGATCTGAACTCCTACAATGAGCAGTTCTTC.